This entry lists 8 T cell receptor beta chains sequenced from one sample in a study of early T cells in non-severe SARS-CoV-2 infection. MiXCR, applied by TCRdb to the 5' RACE reads, yields one record per CDR3 protein. This sample has about 33,000 distinct CDR3 sequences, with 5.5% to 6% found just once. The sample was whole blood. The receptors come from an adult who was a healthcare worker with PCR-confirmed SARS-CoV-2 infection or an uninfected control (not recorded which).

Ten or more counts support this clonotype. CDR3 amino acids: CSVSDSGTEAFF. CDR3 bases: TGCAGCGTTTCTGACAGTGGAACTGAAGCTTTCTTT. The chain employs TRBV29-1 and TRBJ1-1, with D perhaps matching TRBD1 (5 bases). This CDR3 contains 12 residues. Germline assignment: CDR1 SQVTM and CDR2 ANQGSEA. Trimming removed 5 bases at V and 5 bases at J, with 12 bases between.

The sample holds a few counts of this clonotype. This chain connects TRBV7-2 to TRBJ2-3, with 9 nucleotides matching TRBD2. V trimming: 5 bases; J trimming: 3 bases; junction bases outside the gene matches: 9. CDR3 length equals 16 residues. Germline values: CDR1 SGHTA, CDR2 FQGNSA. The CDR3: CASSDIAGAATDTQYF. As DNA, the CDR3 is TGTGCCAGCAGCGACATAGCGGGGGCCGCGACAGATACGCAGTATTTT.

This clonotype was counted many times. The chain uses TRBV11-2 and TRBJ2-1; maybe TRBD1 (7 bases). The ends were cut back, 5 bases at V and 4 bases at J, with 15 bases in the middle. The CDR3 length is 15 residues. CDR1 and CDR2 (germline): SGHAT, FQNNGV. The CDR3 protein is CASSGGTVRYNEQFF. CDR3 sequence (DNA): TGTGCCAGCAGCGGGGGGACAGTACGATACAATGAGCAGTTCTTC.

This clonotype has at least ten counts. The chain combines TRBV3-1 with TRBJ1-4; the match to TRBD1 covers 7 bases. V dropped 4 bases and J dropped 0; count of bases not matched to a gene: 5. Per the germline V gene, CDR1 is LGHDT and CDR2 is YNNKEL (reference sequence). This CDR3 is built from 16 residues. The DNA for the CDR3 is TGTGCCAGCAGCCCCGAGGGGGCGGCAACTAATGAAAAACTGTTTTTT. It encodes CASSPEGAATNEKLFF.

The rearrangement links TRBV29-1 to TRBJ2-2; D gene ambiguous. From germline, CDR1 is SQVTM and CDR2 ANQGSEA. Trimming shortened V by 4 bases and J by 1 base, and 7 bases separated the two germline ends. The CDR3 is 13 amino acids. The CDR3 spells CSVVSRNTGELFF. The CDR3, as DNA: TGCAGCGTTGTTTCTAGGAACACCGGGGAGCTGTTTTTT.

This clonotype came up many times. The J gene is TRBJ2-3, the V gene TRBV30; D remains ambiguous. The CDR3 has 11 residues. The V and J ends lost 3 bases and 7 bases respectively, with 8 bases between them. The germline V gene encodes CDR1 GTSNPN and CDR2 SVGIG (reference sequence). CDR3 nucleotides: TGTGCCTGGAGCCATCAAAATACGCAGTATTTT. It is translated as CAWSHQNTQYF.

The gene calls are TRBV28 and TRBJ2-7; D gene uncertain. Germline V CDR1 and CDR2: MDHEN, SYDVKM. The ends were cut back, 6 bases at V and 4 bases at J, with 4 bases in the middle. CDR3 length equals 10 residues. This CDR3 is CASREYEQYF. CDR3 nucleotide sequence: TGTGCCAGCAGGGAATACGAGCAGTACTTC.

This clonotype was detected only a few times. The chain carries TRBV28 and TRBJ2-7; D gene ambiguous. This CDR3 has 15 amino acids. V dropped 3 bases and J dropped 2 bases, with 14 bases sitting between them. In germline, CDR1 is MDHEN, CDR2 SYDVKM. The CDR3 reads CASSFLDGAPYEQYF. For the CDR3, the DNA is TGTGCCAGCAGTTTTCTGGACGGAGCTCCCTACGAGCAGTACTTC.